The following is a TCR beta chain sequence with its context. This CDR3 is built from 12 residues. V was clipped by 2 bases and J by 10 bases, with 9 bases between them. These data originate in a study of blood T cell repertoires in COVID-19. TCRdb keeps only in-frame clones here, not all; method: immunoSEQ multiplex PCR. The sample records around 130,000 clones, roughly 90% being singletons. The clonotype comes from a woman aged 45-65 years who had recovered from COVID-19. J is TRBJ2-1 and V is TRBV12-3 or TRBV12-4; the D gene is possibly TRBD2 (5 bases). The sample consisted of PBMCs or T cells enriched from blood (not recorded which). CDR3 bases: TGTGCCAGCAGTTTAACGGGGAAGGAGCAGTTCTTC. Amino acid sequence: CASSLTGKEQFF.